The T cell receptor (beta chain) described here comes from a study of OX40 agonist ivuxolimab in advanced cancers. Study in general: Dose-escalation patients had hepatocellular carcinoma, melanoma, renal cell or head and neck cancer.

Trimming cost V 3 bases and J 0 bases; bases outside gene matches: 6. Looked up from germline, CDR1 is MDHEN and CDR2 is SYDVKM. The CDR3 runs 16 residues. Sequencing used immunoSEQ multiplex PCR; TCRdb keeps in-frame clones, though not all of them. The sample carries tens of thousands of clones, about 88% recorded once. The chain couples TRBV28 to TRBJ2-7; 9 positions agree with TRBD1. The clonotype originates from an adult with an advanced solid tumor such as melanoma, head and neck, liver or kidney cancer. The sample here was CD4+ or CD8+ T cells sorted from blood, taken in a trial of the OX40 agonist ivuxolimab. CDR3 region: CASSLLTGGSSYEQYF. The CDR3 bases are TGTGCCAGCAGTTTGCTCACAGGGGGCAGCTCCTACGAGCAGTACTTC.